This T cell receptor beta chain appears in the sequencing data of a study of blood T cell repertoires in COVID-19. The wider study: Italy, Spain and the United States were the sources of the convalescent and acute COVID-19 samples. Sample material is recorded as cDNA or gDNA derived from T cells, B-cell-depleted T cells, or PBMCs.

Trimming shortened V by 2 bases and J by 1 base, and 11 bases separated the two germline ends. The CDR3 is made up of 15 amino acids. Per germline, CDR1 MNHEY and CDR2 SVGAGI. Profiling relied on immunoSEQ multiplex PCR, and the TCRdb table lists in-frame clones only, not all of them. Of about 380,000 clones listed, roughly 90% are singletons. The sample comprised peripheral blood. The source of this sequence is a man younger than 35 with active or convalescent COVID-19. The gene calls are TRBV6-5 and TRBJ1-2; D is uncertain. CDR3 amino acids: CASSYRESGNYGYTF. CDR3 sequence (DNA): TGTGCCAGCAGTTACCGGGAGAGTGGTAACTATGGCTACACCTTC.